The clone carrying this TCR beta chain occurred many times. Losses at the gene ends were 5 bases for V and 6 bases for J; bases not matched to a gene: 8. The CDR3 length is 14 residues. Germline CDR1 MNHEY, CDR2 SVGAGI. These data are taken from a study of neurological immune-mediated disorders. Study context: There were some 34 multiple sclerosis patients. Of these, around 30 had relapsing-remitting MS and 3 had secondary progressive MS.

Each CDR3 protein gets one entry after TCRdb re-called the 5' RACE reads with MiXCR. Of tens of thousands of distinct CDR3 sequences listed, approximately 3.6% are singletons. The sorted libraries involved the use of around 1 million CD4+ or CD8+ T cells. The sample comprised CD4+ T cells from blood. This chain joins TRBV6-5 and TRBJ1-2; 8 bases are shared with TRBD1. This clonotype was sampled from a woman in her forties with multiple sclerosis. CDR3 DNA sequence: TGTGCCAGCAGTCCACAGGGGGAGGGGGATGGCTACACCTTC. This translates into CASSPQGEGDGYTF.